This T cell receptor beta chain stems from a study of CD8 T cells in ankylosing spondylitis. Study results and limitations: Reports say disease-linked clones showed up significantly more in matched ankylosing spondylitis synovial fluid. A TCR beta motif of eight highly homologous variants appeared characteristic of ankylosing spondylitis blood.

CDR3 length: 16 residues. V gave up 7 bases and J gave up 4 bases, with 20 bases separating them. TCRdb recomputed calls from the 5' RACE reads with MiXCR, one row per CDR3 protein. Of 190,000 or so distinct CDR3 sequences in the sample, 9.5% to 15% were seen once. About this clonotype itself: Its antigen is not known.

The sequencing sample was made of blood, either unsorted or a sorted T cell fraction (not recorded which). The sequence derives from a male donor with ankylosing spondylitis or in good health (not recorded which). The chain combines TRBV12-3 or TRBV12-4 with TRBJ1-5; D is unresolved. The CDR3 loop reads CASTSSVARKNQPQHF. For the CDR3, the DNA is TGTGCCAGCACCTCGAGCGTTGCGAGGAAGAATCAGCCCCAGCATTTT.